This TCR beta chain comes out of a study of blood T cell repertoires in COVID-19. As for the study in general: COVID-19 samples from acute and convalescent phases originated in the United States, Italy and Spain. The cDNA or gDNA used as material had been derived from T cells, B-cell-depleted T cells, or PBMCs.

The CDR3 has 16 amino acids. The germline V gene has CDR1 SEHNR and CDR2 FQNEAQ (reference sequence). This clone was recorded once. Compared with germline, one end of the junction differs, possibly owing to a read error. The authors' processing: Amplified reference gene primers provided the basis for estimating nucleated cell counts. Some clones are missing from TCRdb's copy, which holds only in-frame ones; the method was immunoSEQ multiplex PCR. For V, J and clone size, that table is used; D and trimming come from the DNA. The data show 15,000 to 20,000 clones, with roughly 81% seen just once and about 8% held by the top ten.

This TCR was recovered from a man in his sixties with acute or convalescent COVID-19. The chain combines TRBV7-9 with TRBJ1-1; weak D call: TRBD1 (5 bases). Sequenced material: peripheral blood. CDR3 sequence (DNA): TGTGCCAGCAGCGTAGCCCCCCAAGGGGCAGGCACTGAAGCTTTCTTT. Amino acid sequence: CASSVAPQGAGTEAFF.